A selection of T cell receptor beta chains follows, all from one sample in a study of cytomegalovirus exposure and HLA in healthy donors. TCRdb's table, derived via immunoSEQ multiplex PCR, lists solely in-frame clones and lacks some. The repertoire holds about 62,000 clones, with 75% as singletons. What was sequenced was PBMCs. These receptors all stem from a man aged 55 to 70 in good health and CMV-seropositive. Both conserved end residues are part of each CDR3. A D gene is named only where the DNA matches it firmly.

v_gene: TRBV6-5
d_gene: TRBD2
j_gene: TRBJ2-1
CDR3aa: CASSTTSGSYNEQFF

v_gene: TRBV4-1
d_gene: TRBD2
j_gene: TRBJ2-1
CDR3aa: CASSPRISGTSSYNEQFF

v_gene: TRBV4-1
d_gene: NA
j_gene: TRBJ2-5
CDR3aa: CASSQVNSRQETQYF

v_gene: TRBV6-6
d_gene: TRBD1
j_gene: TRBJ2-7
CDR3aa: CASSDPGQGGYEQYF

v_gene: TRBV6-1
d_gene: TRBD1
j_gene: TRBJ1-1
CDR3aa: CASSERGRATEAFF

v_gene: TRBV4-1
d_gene: TRBD2
j_gene: TRBJ2-2
CDR3aa: CASSRGLVSTGELFF

v_gene: TRBV10-1
d_gene: NA
j_gene: TRBJ1-4
CDR3aa: CASEGHREKLFF

v_gene: TRBV29-1
d_gene: NA
j_gene: TRBJ2-7
CDR3aa: CSVQPRGYEQYF

v_gene: TRBV2
d_gene: TRBD2
j_gene: TRBJ2-3
CDR3aa: CASSASGGLAYF

v_gene: TRBV5-1
d_gene: NA
j_gene: TRBJ2-1
CDR3aa: CASSLGDSYNEQFF

v_gene: TRBV11-2
d_gene: NA
j_gene: TRBJ2-7
CDR3aa: CASTHLGDLGYEQYF

v_gene: TRBV18
d_gene: NA
j_gene: TRBJ2-7
CDR3aa: CASSPQGSRVSYEQYF

v_gene: TRBV5-1
d_gene: NA
j_gene: TRBJ1-4
CDR3aa: CASSLPESNEKLFF

v_gene: TRBV5-1
d_gene: TRBD1
j_gene: TRBJ1-1
CDR3aa: CASSLRGQVNTEAFF

v_gene: TRBV29-1
d_gene: TRBD2
j_gene: TRBJ2-1
CDR3aa: CSVEGTSGRNNEQFF

v_gene: TRBV5-1
d_gene: NA
j_gene: TRBJ2-1
CDR3aa: CASSLGQASYNEQFF

v_gene: TRBV6-5
d_gene: TRBD1
j_gene: TRBJ1-5
CDR3aa: CASSREGAGNQPQHF

v_gene: TRBV5-5
d_gene: NA
j_gene: TRBJ1-4
CDR3aa: CASSLARPLAINNEKLFF

v_gene: TRBV5-1
d_gene: NA
j_gene: TRBJ2-1
CDR3aa: CASSPSGTYNEQFF

v_gene: TRBV14
d_gene: TRBD1
j_gene: TRBJ1-1
CDR3aa: CASSREQGEVGGTEAFF

v_gene: TRBV5-6
d_gene: NA
j_gene: TRBJ1-1
CDR3aa: CASSLPPGRGYYTEAFF

v_gene: TRBV11-3
d_gene: TRBD1
j_gene: TRBJ2-1
CDR3aa: CASSFDRAGNEQFF

v_gene: TRBV5-4
d_gene: TRBD1
j_gene: TRBJ2-7
CDR3aa: CASSSLRTGEGYEQYF

v_gene: TRBV5-4
d_gene: NA
j_gene: TRBJ2-5
CDR3aa: CASSLPGRAETQYF

v_gene: TRBV11-2
d_gene: NA
j_gene: TRBJ1-1
CDR3aa: CASSLGEATWTEAFF

v_gene: TRBV4-1
d_gene: NA
j_gene: TRBJ2-7
CDR3aa: CASSLPLQGEQYF

v_gene: TRBV5-8
d_gene: NA
j_gene: TRBJ1-2
CDR3aa: CASSLSRDTARRF

v_gene: TRBV7-9
d_gene: NA
j_gene: TRBJ1-5
CDR3aa: CASSVGPLGNQPQHF

v_gene: TRBV19
d_gene: NA
j_gene: TRBJ1-2
CDR3aa: CASSIDSTFYGYTF

v_gene: TRBV7-6
d_gene: NA
j_gene: TRBJ1-1
CDR3aa: CASSLGGVEAFF

v_gene: TRBV6-5
d_gene: NA
j_gene: TRBJ2-7
CDR3aa: CASSLLPRDSYEQYF

v_gene: TRBV29-1
d_gene: TRBD2
j_gene: TRBJ2-5
CDR3aa: CSVALAEHYQETQYF

v_gene: TRBV6-6
d_gene: TRBD1
j_gene: TRBJ1-2
CDR3aa: CASSGTANYGYTF

v_gene: TRBV6-6
d_gene: TRBD1
j_gene: TRBJ1-5
CDR3aa: CATTGTAIYQPQHF

v_gene: TRBV29-1
d_gene: TRBD2
j_gene: TRBJ2-3
CDR3aa: CSVVASGGRADTQYF

v_gene: TRBV18
d_gene: NA
j_gene: TRBJ1-2
CDR3aa: CASSPPTVGYGYTF

v_gene: TRBV5-1
d_gene: NA
j_gene: TRBJ1-1
CDR3aa: CASSLTGAVNTEAFF

v_gene: TRBV7-2
d_gene: NA
j_gene: TRBJ2-7
CDR3aa: CASSLRREDYEQYF

v_gene: TRBV18
d_gene: TRBD1
j_gene: TRBJ1-2
CDR3aa: CASSPVLTGTYGYTF

v_gene: TRBV7-9
d_gene: TRBD2
j_gene: TRBJ2-7
CDR3aa: CASETSGNEQYF

v_gene: TRBV18
d_gene: TRBD1
j_gene: TRBJ2-3
CDR3aa: CASSPQGALAAPQYF

v_gene: TRBV6-4
d_gene: TRBD1
j_gene: TRBJ2-1
CDR3aa: CASSEKDRVPYNEQFF

v_gene: TRBV11-2
d_gene: TRBD1
j_gene: TRBJ2-2
CDR3aa: CASSGQHRYRGTGELFF

v_gene: TRBV2
d_gene: NA
j_gene: TRBJ2-7
CDR3aa: CAFQDWSYEQYF

v_gene: TRBV11-2
d_gene: TRBD1
j_gene: TRBJ1-6
CDR3aa: CASSPDRGDSPLHF

v_gene: TRBV29-1
d_gene: TRBD1
j_gene: TRBJ2-1
CDR3aa: CSVDLGQGGIVNEQFF

v_gene: TRBV5-4
d_gene: NA
j_gene: TRBJ2-3
CDR3aa: CASSSKTQGDTQYF

v_gene: TRBV5-8
d_gene: TRBD2
j_gene: TRBJ2-5
CDR3aa: CASSLIIAGGPREETQYF

v_gene: TRBV7-9
d_gene: NA
j_gene: TRBJ1-3
CDR3aa: CASSPPGAGNTIYF

v_gene: TRBV29-1
d_gene: TRBD1
j_gene: TRBJ1-4
CDR3aa: CSVSILRTGEKLFF

v_gene: TRBV6-1
d_gene: NA
j_gene: TRBJ2-7
CDR3aa: CASSEQGRSSYEQYF

v_gene: TRBV7-2
d_gene: NA
j_gene: TRBJ2-1
CDR3aa: CASSWDTGREQFF

v_gene: TRBV5-1
d_gene: TRBD2
j_gene: TRBJ2-3
CDR3aa: CASSLEPGLARDTQYF

v_gene: TRBV5-1
d_gene: TRBD2
j_gene: TRBJ2-1
CDR3aa: CASSWDPAGGGPSSYNEQFF